The T cell receptor beta chain under discussion was sequenced for a study of low-dose radiotherapy and immunotherapy resistance in tumors. Germline V gene data show CDR1 as SGHTA and CDR2 as FQGNSA. With 1 base removed from V and 8 bases from J, the gap between germline ends came to 5 bases. The CDR3 is made up of 11 amino acids. Time point here: before trial treatment. Both TCRalpha and TCRbeta chains were reverse transcribed with V-gene-specific primers. Both a constant-region primer and a V-primer adapter served to amplify TCRs across roughly 22 PCR cycles. TCRdb processed the reads anew with MiXCR; each CDR3 protein has one entry. Altogether around 83,000 distinct CDR3 sequences are present, approximately 19% being singletons, with the ten largest covering approximately 6%. This clonotype appeared many times.

This chain joins TRBV7-2 and TRBJ1-1, with D uncertain. The sequenced sample was PBMCs, obtained before treatment. The TCR comes from a male donor with prostate cancer. The CDR3 region has the DNA TGTGCCAGCAGCTTAGTGACGGAAGCTTTCTTT. Encoded protein: CASSLVTEAFF.